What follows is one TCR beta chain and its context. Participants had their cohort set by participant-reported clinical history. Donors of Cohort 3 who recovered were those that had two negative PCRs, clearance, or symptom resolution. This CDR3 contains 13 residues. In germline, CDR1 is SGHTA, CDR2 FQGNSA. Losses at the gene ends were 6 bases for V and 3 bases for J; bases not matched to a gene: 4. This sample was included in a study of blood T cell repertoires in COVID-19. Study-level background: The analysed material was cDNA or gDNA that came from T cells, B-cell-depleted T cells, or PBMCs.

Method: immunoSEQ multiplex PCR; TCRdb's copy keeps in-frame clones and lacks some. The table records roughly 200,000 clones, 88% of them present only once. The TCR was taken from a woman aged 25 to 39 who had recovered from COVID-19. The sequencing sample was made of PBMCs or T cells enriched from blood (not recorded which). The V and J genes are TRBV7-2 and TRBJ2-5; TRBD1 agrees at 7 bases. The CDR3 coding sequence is TGTGCCAGCAGTCGTGGGACAGAAGAGACCCAGTACTTC. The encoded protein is CASSRGTEETQYF. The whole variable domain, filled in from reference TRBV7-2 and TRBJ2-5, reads GAGVSQSPSNKVTEKGKDVELRCDPISGHTALYWYRQSLGQGLEFLIYFQGNSAPDKSGLPSDRFSAERTGGSVSTLTIQRTQQEDSAVYLCASSRGTEETQYFGPGTRLLVL.